The rows below give T cell receptor beta chains drawn from one sample of a study of spatial heterogeneity in lung cancer. Each CDR3 protein is one row after TCRdb ran MiXCR on the 5' RACE reads. The table lists around 8,700 distinct CDR3 sequences, less than 6.5% of them singletons. Here the sequenced sample was lung tumor tissue, taken at surgery. The receptors stem from a female donor with early-stage non-small cell lung cancer. CDR3s include the opening cysteine and the closing phenylalanine or tryptophan. A D gene is named only where the DNA matches it firmly. Clone size is given for some rows only: seen once, a few or many times, or a class if the clone is expanded.

j_call clone_size v_call d_call cdr3_aa cdr3_nt
TRBJ1-3 many TRBV29-1 . CSVGSDRRNTIYF TGCAGCGTTGGATCGGACAGACGAAACACCATATATTTT
TRBJ1-5 many TRBV6-1 TRBD1 CASSGRDRGLRDQPQHF TGTGCCAGCAGTGGCCGGGACAGGGGGCTGAGAGATCAGCCCCAGCATTTT
TRBJ2-7 many TRBV7-9 TRBD1 CASSPGDRAYEQYF TGTGCCAGCAGTCCAGGGGACAGGGCATACGAGCAGTACTTC
TRBJ1-6 many TRBV5-4 . CASSLQLETGSPLHF TGTGCCAGCAGCTTGCAACTGGAAACGGGGTCACCCCTCCACTTT
TRBJ2-7 few TRBV20-1 . CSAPFAGSEQYF TGCAGTGCCCCATTCGCGGGATCCGAGCAGTACTTC
TRBJ1-1 . TRBV9 . CASSPSWGANTEAFF TGTGCCAGCAGCCCCAGCTGGGGGGCTAACACTGAAGCTTTCTTT
TRBJ2-3 many TRBV7-2 . CASTPQGAHTDTQYF TGTGCCAGCACCCCCCAGGGAGCCCACACAGATACGCAGTATTTT
TRBJ2-3 many TRBV9 TRBD2 CASSEGLAGVGDTQYF TGTGCCAGCAGCGAAGGACTAGCGGGAGTAGGCGATACGCAGTATTTT
TRBJ1-1 many TRBV27 . CASSPRGQYPEAFF TGTGCCAGCAGTCCGCGAGGACAGTATCCTGAAGCTTTCTTT
TRBJ2-7 many TRBV18 TRBD2 CASSPTGAGLNEQYF TGTGCCAGCTCACCCACCGGAGCGGGATTAAACGAGCAGTACTTC
TRBJ1-2 . TRBV12-3/TRBV12-4 TRBD1 CASSPRTGAGYTF TGTGCCAGCAGTCCACGGACAGGCGCGGGCTACACCTTC
TRBJ2-3 many TRBV7-9 TRBD2 CASKLRGGADTQYF TGTGCCAGCAAGCTCCGGGGGGGCGCAGATACGCAGTATTTT
TRBJ1-4 few TRBV20-1 . CSARDYQLANEKLFF TGCAGTGCTAGGGACTACCAACTTGCTAATGAAAAACTGTTTTTT
TRBJ1-2 many TRBV7-9 TRBD1 CASSPQGQGDGYTF TGTGCCAGCAGCCCTCAAGGACAGGGAGATGGCTACACCTTC
TRBJ1-3 many TRBV11-2 TRBD1 CASSLGGQGPGNTIYF TGTGCCAGCAGCTTAGGAGGACAGGGACCTGGAAACACCATATATTTT
TRBJ2-3 many TRBV7-9 . CASSSSTLPTQYF TGTGCCAGCAGCTCCTCGACTTTGCCTACGCAGTATTTT
TRBJ1-1 many TRBV5-1 . CASSLRDGENTEAFF TGCGCCAGCAGCTTACGAGACGGGGAGAACACTGAAGCTTTCTTT
TRBJ2-3 medium-sized TRBV20-1 TRBD2 CSAGPSGRARDTQYF TGCAGTGCTGGACCTAGCGGGAGGGCCAGAGATACGCAGTATTTT
TRBJ1-1 many TRBV7-2 TRBD1 CASSLEGQGKAFF TGTGCCAGCAGCTTAGAAGGACAGGGTAAAGCTTTCTTT
TRBJ2-3 many TRBV7-9 TRBD2 CASTGGGVGTDTQYF TGTGCCAGCACCGGGGGGGGTGTCGGGACGGATACGCAGTATTTT
TRBJ2-4 few TRBV7-6 . CASSGPGDIQYF TGTGCCAGCAGCGGACCGGGGGACATTCAGTACTTC
TRBJ1-1 few TRBV2 . CASSEEMNTEAFF TGTGCCAGCAGTGAAGAGATGAACACTGAAGCTTTCTTT
TRBJ2-7 many TRBV9 . CASSVEGLGEQYF TGTGCCAGCAGCGTAGAAGGCCTCGGCGAGCAGTACTTC
TRBJ2-4 many TRBV7-9 TRBD1 CASSPDPGQGTRSFIQNIQYF TGTGCCAGCAGCCCCGACCCGGGACAGGGAACCCGTAGTTTTATCCAAAACATTCAGTACTTC
TRBJ2-4 . TRBV12-3/TRBV12-4 . CASSLEDGGIQYF TGTGCCAGCAGTTTAGAGGACGGTGGCATTCAGTACTTC
TRBJ2-3 many TRBV20-1 TRBD2 CSARRGTSGGTDTQYF TGCAGTGCGAGACGAGGGACTAGCGGGGGCACAGATACGCAGTATTTT
TRBJ2-2 many TRBV6-6 . CAIGGPNTGELFF TGTGCGATTGGCGGGCCGAACACCGGGGAGCTGTTTTTT
TRBJ2-2 many TRBV20-1 TRBD2 CSARAAGGPGELFF TGCAGTGCTAGGGCAGCGGGGGGGCCCGGGGAGCTGTTTTTT
TRBJ2-1 many TRBV10-3 . CAISEVPLGGQFF TGTGCCATCAGTGAGGTACCATTAGGGGGGCAGTTCTTC
TRBJ2-1 many TRBV7-8 . CASSLAGTGNSYNEQFF TGTGCCAGCAGCTTAGCAGGTACCGGAAACTCCTACAATGAGCAGTTCTTC
TRBJ2-6 medium-sized TRBV5-1 . CASSSLQQSGANVLTF TGCGCCAGCAGCTCACTACAGCAGTCTGGGGCCAACGTCCTGACTTTC
TRBJ1-1 many TRBV6-1 . CASRDNGPNTEAFF TGTGCCAGCAGAGACAACGGGCCGAACACTGAAGCTTTCTTT
TRBJ2-3 many TRBV6-2/TRBV6-3 TRBD2 CASTYAGTSLDTQYF TGTGCCAGCACCTACGCCGGGACTAGTCTAGATACGCAGTATTTT
TRBJ2-1 medium-sized TRBV7-6 . CASSFWGESYNEQFF TGTGCCAGCAGCTTCTGGGGGGAATCCTACAATGAGCAGTTCTTC
TRBJ2-7 many TRBV13 . CASSTRENEQYF TGTGCCAGCAGCACCCGGGAGAACGAGCAGTACTTC
TRBJ2-3 many TRBV11-2 TRBD2 CASSAQTPGLAYTDTQYF TGTGCCAGCAGCGCCCAGACACCGGGACTAGCTTATACAGATACGCAGTATTTT
TRBJ2-5 many TRBV6-2/TRBV6-3 TRBD1 CASRKDRQETQYF TGTGCCAGCAGGAAGGACAGGCAAGAGACCCAGTACTTC
TRBJ1-4 many TRBV27 TRBD1 CATSQGGGEKLFF TGTGCCACTTCACAGGGGGGGGGCGAAAAACTGTTTTTT
TRBJ2-7 many TRBV7-8 TRBD2 CASSRLAGYEQYF TGTGCCAGCAGCCGACTAGCGGGGTACGAGCAGTACTTC
TRBJ1-5 many TRBV12-3/TRBV12-4 . CASRRLSNQPQHF TGTGCCAGCAGGCGGCTATCCAATCAGCCCCAGCATTTT
TRBJ2-3 many TRBV5-4 . CASSPPSTDTQYF TGTGCCAGCAGCCCCCCATCCACAGATACGCAGTATTTT
TRBJ1-5 many TRBV6-2/TRBV6-3 . CASSYLGFSQPQHF TGTGCCAGCAGTTATCTGGGGTTTAGTCAGCCCCAGCATTTT
TRBJ2-1 . TRBV27 TRBD2 CASSLNSGGAWFF TGTGCCAGCAGTTTGAATAGCGGGGGGGCCTGGTTCTTC
TRBJ2-2 many TRBV6-5 . CASTQGWALTGELFF TGTGCCAGCACCCAGGGGTGGGCGCTCACCGGGGAGCTGTTTTTT
TRBJ1-1 many TRBV18 TRBD1 CASGYRGGTEAFF TGTGCCAGCGGGTACAGGGGAGGGACTGAAGCTTTCTTT
TRBJ2-5 many TRBV7-9 TRBD2 CASSLFSGSGQETQYF TGTGCCAGCAGCCTTTTTAGCGGGAGTGGACAAGAGACCCAGTACTTC
TRBJ2-1 . TRBV20-1 . CSAFRDQGEQFF TGCAGTGCTTTCCGGGACCAGGGGGAGCAGTTCTTC
TRBJ2-2 many TRBV5-6 TRBD2 CASSLDSGRSTGELFF TGTGCCAGCAGCTTGGATAGCGGGAGGAGCACCGGGGAGCTGTTTTTT
TRBJ2-7 . TRBV12-3/TRBV12-4 TRBD2 CASSSSGTSGRLTYEQYF TGTGCCAGCAGTTCGTCCGGGACTAGCGGGAGGCTTACCTACGAGCAGTACTTC
TRBJ2-3 medium-sized TRBV6-5 TRBD2 CASSFAGGLSTDTQYF TGTGCCAGCAGTTTTGCGGGGGGGCTCAGCACAGATACGCAGTATTTT